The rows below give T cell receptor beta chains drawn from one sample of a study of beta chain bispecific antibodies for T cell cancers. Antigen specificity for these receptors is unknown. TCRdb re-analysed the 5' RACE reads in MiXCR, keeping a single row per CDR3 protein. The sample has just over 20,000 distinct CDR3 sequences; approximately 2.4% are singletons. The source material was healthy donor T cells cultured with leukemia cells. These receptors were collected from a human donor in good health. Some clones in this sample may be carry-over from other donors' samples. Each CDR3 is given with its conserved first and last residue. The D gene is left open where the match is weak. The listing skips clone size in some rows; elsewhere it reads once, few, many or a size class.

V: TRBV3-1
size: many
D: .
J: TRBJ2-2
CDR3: CASSQDMISTGELFF
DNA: TGTGCCAGCAGCCAAGATATGATTTCCACCGGGGAGCTGTTTTTT

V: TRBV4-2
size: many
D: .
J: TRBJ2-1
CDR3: CASMKDYNEQFF
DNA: TGTGCCAGCATGAAAGATTACAATGAGCAGTTCTTC

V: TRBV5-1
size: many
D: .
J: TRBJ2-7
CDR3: CASSLRRAHEQYF
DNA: TGCGCCAGCAGCTTACGGAGGGCCCACGAGCAGTACTTC

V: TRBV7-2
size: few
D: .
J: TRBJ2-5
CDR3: CASSYDRTQETQYF
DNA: TGTGCCAGCAGCTACGACAGGACCCAAGAGACCCAGTACTTC

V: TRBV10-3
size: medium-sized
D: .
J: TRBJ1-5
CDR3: CAISESEGSQPQHF
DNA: TGTGCCATCAGTGAGTCAGAGGGGAGTCAGCCCCAGCATTTT

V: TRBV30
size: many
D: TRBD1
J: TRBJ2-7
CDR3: CAWSVPPRQGAYEQYF
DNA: TGTGCCTGGAGTGTACCCCCGCGACAGGGGGCCTACGAGCAGTACTTC

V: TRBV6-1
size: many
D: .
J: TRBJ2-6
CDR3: CASSEFGTVSGANVLTF
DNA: TGTGCCAGCAGTGAATTTGGAACAGTCTCTGGGGCCAACGTCCTGACTTTC

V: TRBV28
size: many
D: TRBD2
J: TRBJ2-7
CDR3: CASSLRTSGGDNLSYEQYF
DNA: TGTGCCAGCAGTCTCCGGACTAGCGGGGGGGATAATCTCTCCTACGAGCAGTACTTC

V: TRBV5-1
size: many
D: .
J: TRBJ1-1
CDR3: CASRQGKTEAFF
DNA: TGCGCCAGCAGGCAGGGGAAAACTGAAGCTTTCTTT

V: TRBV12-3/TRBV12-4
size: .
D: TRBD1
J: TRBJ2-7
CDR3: CASSPPNFGTGTGSYEQYF
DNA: TGTGCCAGCAGCCCCCCCAATTTCGGGACCGGGACAGGCTCCTACGAGCAGTACTTC

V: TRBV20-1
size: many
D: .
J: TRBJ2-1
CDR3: CSASVGGNEQFF
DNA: TGCAGTGCATCTGTAGGGGGGAATGAGCAGTTCTTC

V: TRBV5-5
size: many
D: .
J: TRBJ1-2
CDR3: CASTLTGGIDYGYTF
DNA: TGTGCCAGCACCTTGACGGGAGGGATCGACTATGGCTACACCTTC